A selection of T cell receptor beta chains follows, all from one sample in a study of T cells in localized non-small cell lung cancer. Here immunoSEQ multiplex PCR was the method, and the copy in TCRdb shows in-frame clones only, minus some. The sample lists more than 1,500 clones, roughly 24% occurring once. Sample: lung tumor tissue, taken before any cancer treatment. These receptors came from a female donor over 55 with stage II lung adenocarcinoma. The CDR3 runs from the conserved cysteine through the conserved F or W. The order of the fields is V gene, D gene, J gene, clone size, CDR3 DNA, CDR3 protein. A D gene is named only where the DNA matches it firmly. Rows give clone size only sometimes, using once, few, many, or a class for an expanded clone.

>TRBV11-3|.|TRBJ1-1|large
TGTGCCAGCAGCTTGAAGGTAGGCATGAACACTGAAGCTTTCTTT
CASSLKVGMNTEAFF
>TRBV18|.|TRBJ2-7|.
TGTGCCAGCCGACGAGGGGCACAATCCTACGAGCAGTACTTC
CASRRGAQSYEQYF
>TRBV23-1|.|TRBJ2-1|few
TGCGCCAGCAGCTGGGAAAACGGGAATGAGCAGTTCTTC
CASSWENGNEQFF
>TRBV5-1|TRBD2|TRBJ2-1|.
TGCGCCAGCAGCTTGGTTGCGGGAGGAGTCTATGAGCAGTTCTTC
CASSLVAGGVYEQFF
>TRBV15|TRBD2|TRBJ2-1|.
TGTGCCACCAGCAGAGATCTGATAGCGGGGGACAATGAGCAGTTCTTC
CATSRDLIAGDNEQFF
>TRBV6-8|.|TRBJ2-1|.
TGTGCCAGCAGTCAGACCCGGGCCTTAGAATGGCCCAATGAGCAGTTCTTC
CASSQTRALEWPNEQFF
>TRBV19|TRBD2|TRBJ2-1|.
TGTGCCAGTAGTCCCCCCCTGCTAGCGGCTGGTAGCAATGAGCAGTTCTTC
CASSPPLLAAGSNEQFF
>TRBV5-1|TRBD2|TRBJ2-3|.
TGCGCCAGCAGCCCTCGACTAGCGGGGATACGCACAGATACGCAGTATTTT
CASSPRLAGIRTDTQYF
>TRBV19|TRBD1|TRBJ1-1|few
TGTGCCAGTAGACCGGGACAGGGGGGGACTGAAGCTTTCTTT
CASRPGQGGTEAFF
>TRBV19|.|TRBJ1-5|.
TGTGCCAGTATTCCCTCGGGGGTAATTAGCAATCAGCCCCAGCATTTT
CASIPSGVISNQPQHF
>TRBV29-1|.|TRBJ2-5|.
TGCAGCGCGGACAGCGGGCGAAGGGAGACCCAGTACTTC
CSADSGRRETQYF
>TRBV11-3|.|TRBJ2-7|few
TGTGCCAGCAGCAAGGGGTACGGGTCCTACGAGCAGTACTTC
CASSKGYGSYEQYF
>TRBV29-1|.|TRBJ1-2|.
TGCAGCGCCGTCATCCCCGAGCTCTATGGCTACACCTTC
CSAVIPELYGYTF
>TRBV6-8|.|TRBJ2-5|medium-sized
TGTGCCACGCTCGGACCGGGAAGGGAGACCCAGTACTTC
CATLGPGRETQYF
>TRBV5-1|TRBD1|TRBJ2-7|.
TGCGCCAGCAGCTTCTCGACAGGGGGCTTCTACGAGCAGTACTTC
CASSFSTGGFYEQYF
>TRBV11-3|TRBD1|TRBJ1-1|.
TGTGCCAGCAGCTTGTGGGCTGGGACAGGTGGTAGGACTGAAGCTTTCTTT
CASSLWAGTGGRTEAFF
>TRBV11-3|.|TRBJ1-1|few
TGTGCCAGCAGCTTCGGAGGGACCGGGATCACTGAAGCTTTCTTT
CASSFGGTGITEAFF
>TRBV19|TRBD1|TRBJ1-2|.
TGTGCCAGTAGGCACCGGGACAGCGCTAACTATGGCTACACCTTC
CASRHRDSANYGYTF
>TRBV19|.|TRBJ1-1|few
TGTGCCAGTAGTTTTAATAGGGGGACTGAAGCTTTCTTT
CASSFNRGTEAFF
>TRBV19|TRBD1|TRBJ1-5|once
TGTGCCAGTAGTATTTTGGGACAGGGATCTGCCCCTGCGCCCCAGCATTTT
CASSILGQGSAPAPQHF
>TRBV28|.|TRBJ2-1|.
TGTGCCAGCAGGAGGACCGGACGGATCCAAGGCCATGAGCAGTTCTTC
CASRRTGRIQGHEQFF